The next 19 T cell receptor beta chains were all read from a single sample in a study of CD8+ T cells in alopecia areata. The authors extracted RNA and reverse transcribed it into cDNA as the sequencing template. The assay was immunoSEQ multiplex PCR, and TCRdb's table has in-frame clones only and misses some. The sample shows under 130,000 clones, approximately 60% of them seen only once. Input material: CD4+ T cells sorted from blood. These receptors were taken from a human donor in good health.

The chain couples TRBV29-1 to TRBJ2-1; 12 positions match TRBD2. The CDR3 has 16 residues. Germline-derived CDR1 and CDR2 are SQVTM and ANQGSEA. V shed 3 bases, J shed 4 bases, and the junction held 7 bases outside the gene matches. CDR3 residues: CSVDHPLAGGYNEQFF. In DNA, the CDR3 is TGCAGCGTTGACCACCCACTAGCGGGGGGTTACAATGAGCAGTTCTTC.

This clone was seen more than once but under ten times. CDR3 in DNA: TGTGCCAGCAGTCCGTCGGGACAGGGGGTTGGCTACGAGCAGTACTTC. Its translation: CASSPSGQGVGYEQYF. J is TRBJ2-7 and V is TRBV27; 11 bases are shared with TRBD1. The germline CDR1 and CDR2 sequences are MNHEY and SMNVEV (reference sequence). Germline trimming cut 5 bases from V and 3 bases from J; bases unmatched to any gene: 9. The length of the CDR3 is 16 residues.

This clone has just a few counts. This rearrangement joins TRBV7-2 to TRBJ2-5; no firm D call. Germline CDR1 SGHTA, CDR2 FQGNSA. The CDR3 is 13 residues long. Deletions cut 8 bases from V and 9 bases from J, with 19 bases between. The CDR3 DNA is TGTGCCAGCGCCCTACAAGGCTACCCTGCCCAGTACTTC. As protein: CASALQGYPAQYF.

The V and J genes are TRBV4-1 and TRBJ1-4; 11 bases fit TRBD1. With V trimmed by 4 bases and J by 7 bases, 5 bases remained unmatched. CDR1 and CDR2 (germline): MGHRA, YSYEKL. The CDR3 has 15 residues. The CDR3 coding sequence is TGCGCCAGCAGCCGGACAGGGGGCAGTGGTGAAAAACTGTTTTTT. Protein sequence: CASSRTGGSGEKLFF.

Regarding this clone: Additional DNA sequences in this sample encode the identical CDR3. V is TRBV30 and J is TRBJ1-1; maybe TRBD1 (5 bases). Germline CDR1 and CDR2: GTSNPN and SVGIG (reference sequence). V was trimmed by 0 bases and J by 3 bases, leaving 8 bases between them. This CDR3 has 13 amino acids. CDR3 sequence reads: CAWSVRGDTEAFF. DNA for the CDR3: TGTGCCTGGAGTGTGCGGGGGGACACTGAAGCTTTCTTT.

There are a few counts of this clone. The V gene is TRBV5-4, the J gene TRBJ1-6, with D possibly matching TRBD1 (5 bases). The germline V and J ends were trimmed by 1 base and 0 bases, with 11 bases remaining between them. Germline assignment: CDR1 SGHNT and CDR2 YYREEE (reference sequence). This CDR3 comprises 17 residues. CDR3 coding DNA: TGTGCCAGCAGCTTGAAAAGGCAGGGCTCCTATAATTCACCCCTCCACTTT. Translated, it gives CASSLKRQGSYNSPLHF.

The rearrangement links TRBV5-1 to TRBJ1-1; D possibly corresponds to TRBD1 (6 bases). The V end was cut by 7 bases, the J end by 2 bases, with 15 bases between. Germline V lookup: CDR1 SGHRS, CDR2 YFSETQ. This CDR3 comprises 14 residues. CDR3 loop: CASQPGGRNTEAFF. As DNA, the CDR3 is TGCGCCAGCCAACCCGGGGGGCGCAACACTGAAGCTTTCTTT.

This clone has only a few counts. This rearrangement joins TRBV7-2 to TRBJ2-5; TRBD2 might be the D (6 bases). Germline V gene lookup returns CDR1 SGHTA and CDR2 FQGNSA. V lost 5 bases to trimming and J lost 11 bases, with 21 bases between them. The CDR3 is 14 amino acids. The DNA of the CDR3 is TGTGCCAGCAGCGCCTCGGCGGGGCAGACCCGACAGTACTTC. Amino acid sequence: CASSASAGQTRQYF.

This clone was seen only a few times. V is TRBV18 and J is TRBJ1-6; TRBD1 agrees at 7 bases. The CDR3 loop spans 14 amino acids. The V gene end was trimmed by 3 bases and the J gene end by 4 bases; junction bases not matched to a gene: 0. Germline lookup yields CDR1 KGHSH and CDR2 LQKENI. CDR3 bases: TGTGCCAGCTCACCGACAGGGTATAATTCACCCCTCCACTTT. Encoded protein: CASSPTGYNSPLHF.

This clone came up a few times. The genes are TRBV5-1 and TRBJ2-4; 7 bases map to TRBD2. Germline values: CDR1 SGHRS, CDR2 YFSETQ. Germline trimming cut 4 bases from V and 3 bases from J; bases unmatched to any gene: 7. The CDR3 runs 15 residues. In DNA form, the CDR3 reads TGCGCCAGCAGCACGGGGGGTACCGGCAAAAACATTCAGTACTTC. This translates into CASSTGGTGKNIQYF.

This clone came up a few times. This chain uses TRBV9 with TRBJ1-2; the match to TRBD1 covers 9 bases. The V gene end was trimmed by 0 bases and the J gene end by 8 bases; junction bases not matched to a gene: 8. This CDR3 comprises 15 residues. CDR1 SGDLS and CDR2 YYNGEE come from the germline V gene. The CDR3 DNA sequence: TGTGCCAGCAGCGTAGGACCTGGGACAGGGATGGGCTACACCTTC. Translation gives CASSVGPGTGMGYTF.

The gene calls are TRBV29-1 and TRBJ1-1; 9 bases match TRBD1. The CDR3 totals 13 residues. Germline assignment: CDR1 SQVTM and CDR2 ANQGSEA. V lost 7 bases, J lost 5 bases, and 8 bases stayed unmatched. Written as DNA, the CDR3 is TGCAGCGACCTACGGACAGGGGCGACTGAAGCTTTCTTT. It codes for CSDLRTGATEAFF.

The V gene is TRBV29-1, the J gene TRBJ1-1; the D is unclear. This CDR3 region has 13 residues. Per the germline V gene, CDR1 is SQVTM and CDR2 is ANQGSEA. Trimming took 4 bases from V and 1 from J, leaving 10 bases between them. The CDR3 region has the DNA TGCAGCGTTGCGGGAACCAGGAACACTGAAGCTTTCTTT. It codes for CSVAGTRNTEAFF. Filled out from reference TRBV29-1 and TRBJ1-1, the complete variable domain reads SAVISQKPSRDICQRGTSLTIQCQVDSQVTMMFWYRQQPGQSLTLIATANQGSEATYESGFVIDKFPISRPNLTFSTLTVSNMSPEDSSIYLCSVAGTRNTEAFFGQGTRLTVV.

This clone was observed once. This CDR3 is also generated by other DNA sequences in the sample. The V gene is TRBV7-2, the J gene TRBJ1-1; TRBD1 might be the D (5 bases). The CDR3 consists of 14 residues. Germline V lookup: CDR1 SGHTA, CDR2 FQGNSA. V was clipped by 3 bases and J by 0 bases, with 8 bases between them. CDR3 sequence reads: CASSLAGLNTEAFF. Written as DNA, the CDR3 is TGTGCCAGCAGCTTGGCAGGGTTGAACACTGAAGCTTTCTTT.

The chain links TRBV5-4 to TRBJ2-5, with D hard to call. With 4 bases removed from V and 4 bases from J, the gap between germline ends came to 14 bases. The CDR3 totals 14 residues. Germline V CDR1 and CDR2: SGHNT, YYREEE (reference sequence). For the CDR3, the DNA is TGTGCCAGCAGCCCGCAGCGCGCTACAGAGACCCAGTACTTC. Translation: CASSPQRATETQYF.

This clone was found once. The V call is TRBV25-1, the J call TRBJ2-7; D perhaps matches TRBD1 (6 bases). CDR1 is MGHDK and CDR2 is SYGVNS in the germline V gene. Deletions cut 7 bases from V and 2 bases from J, with 9 bases between. The CDR3 totals 12 residues. The CDR3 DNA reads TGTGCCAGCAAGGACAGCCCCTACGAGCAGTACTTC. Protein product: CASKDSPYEQYF.

The rearrangement links TRBV6-6 to TRBJ2-1, with D tentatively TRBD2 (7 bases). The CDR3 sequence is 12 residues long. The germline gives CDR1 MNHNY, CDR2 SVGAGI (reference sequence). Trimming cost V 5 bases and J 10 bases, with 12 bases left between them. The DNA of the CDR3 is TGTGCCAGCAGTCCCCCGGGGGGCGAGCAGTTCTTC. Its protein product is CASSPPGGEQFF.

V usage is TRBV29-1 and J usage is TRBJ2-3, with 9 bases lining up with TRBD2. Germline V gene sequence: CDR1 SQVTM, CDR2 ANQGSEA. This CDR3 is built from 15 residues. Written as DNA, the CDR3 is TGCAGTGGGGGGGCTAGCGGGACCCCAATAGATACGCAGTATTTT. This sequence encodes CSGGASGTPIDTQYF.

V and J are TRBV29-1 and TRBJ1-1; D remains ambiguous. Germline V lookup: CDR1 SQVTM, CDR2 ANQGSEA. The V end was cut by 5 bases, the J end by 5 bases, with 9 bases between. This CDR3 spans 11 amino acids. This CDR3 reads CSVTRGTEAFF. In nucleotides, the CDR3 is TGCAGCGTTACTCGGGGAACTGAAGCTTTCTTT.